This T cell receptor (beta chain) emerged from a study of T cells after posttransplantation cyclophosphamide. Assay used: immunoSEQ multiplex PCR; TCRdb lists only in-frame clones, some missing. The sample yields around 44,000 clones, without any singletons. This clone occurred many times. Its antigen is currently unknown. CDR1 is SGHTA and CDR2 is FQGNSA in the germline V gene. The CDR3 is made up of 12 amino acids. Between the trimmed V and J ends, which lost 6 bases and 6 bases, there was a span of 8 bases. This related bone marrow graft donor gave peripheral blood on the day of marrow donation. Study findings and constraints: TRB clonality was highly associated with recipient CMV seropositivity and reactivation.

Source material: PBMCs. The TCR sequence derives from a man aged 35-49 years in good health, CMV-negative, and a related stem cell transplant donor. This chain links TRBV7-2 with TRBJ2-2; D unclear. The CDR3 DNA is TGTGCCAGCAGACTTTACCCCGGGGAGCTGTTTTTT. Its protein product is CASRLYPGELFF.